The next 20 T cell receptor beta chains were all read from a single sample in a study of cytotoxic CD8 clonotypes in ibrutinib-treated CLL. Sequenced by immunoSEQ multiplex PCR; TCRdb stores in-frame clones only, minus some. The sample yields roughly 110,000 clones, 55% to 75% seen once. The sample in question was PBMCs, obtained after 24 months of ibrutinib treatment. Receptors were obtained from a human donor with chronic lymphocytic leukemia.

The chain has TRBV11-3 and TRBJ2-2; D is uncertain. Trimming removed 5 bases at V and 4 bases at J, with 14 bases between. The CDR3 extends over 15 amino acids. The germline V gene encodes CDR1 SGHNT and CDR2 YENEEA. The CDR3 DNA is TGTGCCAGCAGCCAACTCTCGGGCGCCACCGGGGAGCTGTTTTTT. Translating gives CASSQLSGATGELFF.

Here the CDR3 DNA reads TGTGCCAGCAGCATCCGACTAGCGGGGCACACAGATACGCAGTATTTT. As protein: CASSIRLAGHTDTQYF. J is TRBJ2-3 and V is TRBV9, with 11 bases lining up with TRBD2. The CDR3 has 16 residues. Germline V gene data show CDR1 as SGDLS and CDR2 as YYNGEE. Trimming removed 4 bases from V and 2 bases from J; junction bases left unmatched: 6.

There are a few counts of this clone. The V gene is TRBV27, the J gene TRBJ1-1; no clear D gene. In germline, CDR1 is MNHEY, CDR2 SMNVEV (reference sequence). CDR3 length: 14 residues. The V gene lost 3 bases and the J gene lost 1 base, with 9 bases spanning the gap. The CDR3 DNA sequence: TGTGCCAGCAGTTTTGGGCAGACGAACACTGAAGCTTTCTTT. Its translation: CASSFGQTNTEAFF.

V is TRBV7-2 and J is TRBJ2-3, with D possibly being TRBD1 (6 bases). The CDR3 sequence is 15 residues long. The V and J ends lost 5 bases and 1 base respectively, with 13 bases between them. Germline V gene lookup returns CDR1 SGHTA and CDR2 FQGNSA. The CDR3 DNA reads as TGTGCCAGCAGCCCACGGACAGTGGGCACAGATACGCAGTATTTT. Translation: CASSPRTVGTDTQYF.

A word on this clone: An end of the junction differs from the germline gene, which may be a read error. The chain has TRBV29-1 and TRBJ2-1, with 9 bases fitting TRBD2. Germline CDR1 SQVTM, CDR2 ANQGSEA. CDR3 size: 13 residues. For the CDR3, the DNA is TGCAGTGTTGCGGGGGGGCCCGGCAATGAGCAGTTCTTC. Protein product: CSVAGGPGNEQFF.

This clone was seen more than once but under ten times. This chain connects TRBV18 to TRBJ2-7, with D perhaps matching TRBD1 (5 bases). There are 14 residues in the CDR3. Trimming shortened V by 2 bases and J by 5 bases, and 13 bases separated the two germline ends. Looked up from germline, CDR1 is KGHSH and CDR2 is LQKENI. CDR3 residues: CASSPFQGENEQYF. The CDR3 DNA is TGTGCCAGCTCACCATTTCAGGGCGAGAACGAGCAGTACTTC.

The chain employs TRBV5-1 and TRBJ2-5; 7 nucleotides match TRBD2. V trimming: 6 bases; J trimming: 5 bases; junction bases outside the gene matches: 13. CDR1 and CDR2 (germline): SGHRS, YFSETQ. The CDR3 is 15 residues long. This CDR3 reads CASTAGGIVEETQYF. In DNA form, the CDR3 reads TGCGCCAGCACCGCCGGGGGGATAGTCGAGGAGACCCAGTACTTC.

V is TRBV7-9 and J is TRBJ2-7, with D uncertain. V was trimmed by 1 base and J by 2 bases, leaving 9 bases between them. The V gene's germline CDR1 is SEHNR and CDR2 FQNEAQ (reference sequence). The CDR3 is 14 amino acids. The CDR3 here is CASSLGGSTYEQYF. DNA for the CDR3: TGTGCCAGCAGCTTAGGTGGCAGTACCTACGAGCAGTACTTC.

This chain joins TRBV7-9 and TRBJ1-2; D might be TRBD1 (5 bases). Trimming left V 5 bases short and J 2 bases short, with 12 bases between. Germline-derived CDR1 and CDR2 are SEHNR and FQNEAQ (reference sequence). The CDR3 length is 14 residues. CDR3 sequence: CASSVDGGNYGYTF. Written as DNA, the CDR3 is TGTGCCAGCAGCGTAGACGGGGGAAACTATGGCTACACCTTC.

This rearrangement joins TRBV18 to TRBJ1-1, with no clear D. Germline CDR1 KGHSH, CDR2 LQKENI. Trimming cost V 2 bases and J 1 base, with 8 bases left between them. The length of the CDR3 is 14 residues. The CDR3 nucleotides read TGTGCCAGCTCACCAAACCCCGGGAACACTGAAGCTTTCTTT. It specifies CASSPNPGNTEAFF.

This clone was counted only a few times. V gene TRBV5-6 combines with J gene TRBJ1-4; D is unclear. The CDR3 is 13 amino acids. The germline V gene has CDR1 SGHDT and CDR2 YYEEEE. Trimming shortened V by 3 bases and J by 3 bases, and 6 bases separated the two germline ends. The CDR3 sequence: CASSSDSNEKLFF. CDR3 DNA: TGTGCCAGCAGCTCGGACTCTAATGAAAAACTGTTTTTT. The variable domain in full, completed from reference TRBV5-6 and TRBJ1-4, reads DAGVTQSPTHLIKTRGQQVTLRCSPKSGHDTVSWYQQALGQGPQFIFQYYEEEERQRGNFPDRFSGHQFPNYSSELNVNALLLGDSALYLCASSSDSNEKLFFGSGTQLSVL.

V usage is TRBV5-1 and J usage is TRBJ2-1; no clear D gene. Between the trimmed V and J ends, which lost 5 bases and 2 bases, there was a span of 11 bases. The CDR3 extends over 14 amino acids. Looked up from germline, CDR1 is SGHRS and CDR2 is YFSETQ. The CDR3 nucleotides read TGCGCCAGCAGTATCTCGCCTACCTACAATGAGCAGTTCTTC. Translating it yields CASSISPTYNEQFF.

The chain joins TRBV11-3 to TRBJ2-5, with unresolved D. The V gene lost 5 bases and the J gene lost 2 bases, with 6 bases spanning the gap. CDR1 and CDR2 from the germline V gene are SGHNT and YENEEA. There are 12 residues in the CDR3. The CDR3 here is CASSRTQETQYF. The CDR3 bases are TGTGCCAGCAGCCGAACGCAAGAGACCCAGTACTTC.

The sample holds a few counts of this clone. The gene calls are TRBV28 and TRBJ1-2, with 7 bases matching TRBD1. The CDR3 totals 15 residues. CDR1 and CDR2 (germline): MDHEN, SYDVKM. The J segment lost 8 bases and the V segment lost 4 bases, leaving 13 bases of the junction unmatched. The CDR3 reads CASSSPSRGLGGYTF. The CDR3 DNA reads as TGTGCCAGCAGTTCCCCCTCAAGGGGGCTAGGGGGCTACACCTTC.

The genes are TRBV9 and TRBJ1-3, with D tentatively TRBD1 (6 bases). This CDR3 is built from 16 residues. Per germline, CDR1 SGDLS and CDR2 YYNGEE. V was pared by 3 bases and J by 0 bases, with 13 bases between. The DNA of the CDR3 is TGTGCCAGCAGCGGATCTAGGACAGACTCTGGAAACACCATATATTTT. Translating gives CASSGSRTDSGNTIYF. Variable domain in full (rest from reference TRBV9 and TRBJ1-3): DSGVTQTPKHLITATGQRVTLRCSPRSGDLSVYWYQQSLDQGLQFLIQYYNGEERAKGNILERFSAQQFPDLHSELNLSSLELGDSALYFCASSGSRTDSGNTIYFGEGSWLTVV.

V and J are TRBV2 and TRBJ1-1; no clear D gene. This CDR3 region has 13 residues. The ends were cut back, 7 bases at V and 0 bases at J, with 9 bases in the middle. Germline CDR1 SNHLY, CDR2 FYNNEI. The CDR3 reads CASMKGMNTEAFF. The CDR3 DNA is TGTGCCAGCATGAAGGGAATGAACACTGAAGCTTTCTTT.

The chain combines TRBV4-2 with TRBJ2-1, with 9 bases lining up with TRBD2. The J segment lost 2 bases and the V segment lost 1 base, leaving 3 bases of the junction unmatched. CDR3 length: 16 amino acids. Per the germline V gene, CDR1 is LGHNA and CDR2 is YNFKEQ. The CDR3, as DNA: TGTGCCAGCAGCCAAGCGCTAGCGGGGACCTACAATGAGCAGTTCTTC. Protein: CASSQALAGTYNEQFF.

This clone came up a few times. The chain is built from TRBV6-6 and TRBJ1-1; D is ambiguous. Germline V gene lookup returns CDR1 MNHNY and CDR2 SVGAGI (reference sequence). The CDR3 has 14 residues. V lost 2 bases and J 3 bases, leaving 10 bases between the germline ends. CDR3 in amino acids: CASSYPGGYTEAFF. In DNA, the CDR3 is TGTGCCAGCAGTTACCCCGGCGGCTACACTGAAGCTTTCTTT.

The gene calls are TRBV5-8 and TRBJ1-6; unclear D gene. Trimming pared 0 bases from V and 7 bases from J, leaving 8 bases between. The length of the CDR3 is 14 residues. CDR1 and CDR2 (germline): SGHTS, YDEGEE. This CDR3 is CASSLAVPNSPLHF. CDR3 nucleotide sequence: TGTGCCAGCAGCTTGGCCGTGCCGAATTCACCCCTCCACTTT.

This clone was counted a single time. The chain carries TRBV9 and TRBJ1-1; the D is unclear. Germline V gene lookup returns CDR1 SGDLS and CDR2 YYNGEE. The CDR3 has 14 amino acids. Trimming removed 0 bases at V and 7 bases at J, with 13 bases between. In nucleotides, the CDR3 is TGTGCCAGCAGCGTAGCTACGGGAGGAGATGAAGCTTTCTTT. Its protein product is CASSVATGGDEAFF.